Reported below is one T cell receptor (beta chain). Its antigen is undetermined. This entry comes from a study of T cell repertoires in cytomegalovirus infection. Study at large: Recently identified HLA-C-restricted CMV epitopes were used, and well-studied HLA-B-restricted CMV epitopes were used as well. Public TCR beta signatures were indicative of both CMV infection and a matching HLA type. Study observations and caveats: Dominating the ex vivo response were HLA-C-restricted CMV-specific TCR beta clonotypes. Accumulated public TCR beta family frequency recognized individuals carrying CMV together with the relevant HLA.

This CDR3 region has 15 residues. J lost 5 bases, V lost 3 bases, and 8 bases had no gene match. Germline CDR1 and CDR2: PRHDT and FYEKMQ (reference sequence). TCRdb reanalysed the reads using MiXCR and keeps one entry per CDR3 protein. This table has some 900,000 distinct CDR3 sequences, around a third appearing once. This clonotype was sampled from a human donor in good health (CMV status not recorded). Some clones in this sample may be carry-over from other donors' samples. The sequenced sample was cultured CD8+ T cells from PBMCs, obtained from culture after CMV antigen stimulation. The rearrangement uses TRBV13 and TRBJ2-5; TRBD1 agrees at 8 bases. The CDR3 reads CASSFLNRGRETQYF. The CDR3 DNA sequence: TGTGCCAGCAGCTTCCTGAACAGGGGGAGGGAGACCCAGTACTTC.